This T cell receptor beta chain is from a study of cytomegalovirus exposure and HLA in healthy donors. CDR1 SGHNT and CDR2 YYREEE come from the germline V gene (reference sequence). J lost 3 bases, V lost 0 bases, and 3 bases had no gene match. The CDR3 extends over 15 amino acids. PCR involved 60 Vbeta and 13 Jbeta primers. TCRdb keeps only in-frame clones here, not all; method: immunoSEQ multiplex PCR. The sample includes about 150,000 clones, 79% of them seen just once. What was sequenced was PBMCs. This sequence originates from a man aged 45-60 years in good health and CMV-seropositive. The chain recombines TRBV5-4 with TRBJ1-1; 9 bases line up with TRBD1. CDR3 protein: CASSLGDRVDTEAFF. CDR3 bases: TGTGCCAGCAGCTTGGGGGACAGGGTCGACACTGAAGCTTTCTTT.